Included here is one TCR beta chain sequence, with context. Its cognate antigen is unknown. The V gene's germline CDR1 is SGDLS and CDR2 YYNGEE. This CDR3 is built from 13 residues. V lost 0 bases and J lost 5, with 5 bases in between. This table comes from immunoSEQ multiplex PCR, and its TCRdb copy is limited to in-frame clones, with some not included. In the table there are tens of thousands of clones, 85% to 95% of which are singletons. This sample is part of a study of cytomegalovirus exposure and HLA in healthy donors. Broader study findings: In vitro, a few CMV-associated chains proved specific for CMV antigens.

Specimen: PBMCs. The V call is TRBV9, the J call TRBJ2-2; D gene unclear. This receptor was identified in a man younger than 35 in good health and CMV-seropositive. The chain's CDR3 is CASSVVLTGELFF. CDR3 in DNA: TGTGCCAGCAGCGTAGTCCTGACCGGGGAGCTGTTTTTT.